Listed below are T cell receptor beta chains from one sample, sequenced in a study of T cell repertoires in cytomegalovirus infection. TCRdb recomputed calls from the reads with MiXCR, one row per CDR3 protein. The sample includes a few hundred thousand distinct CDR3 sequences, more than 20% seen only once; the top ten take roughly 13%. The sequenced material came from PBMCs. Receptors were obtained from a human donor in good health (CMV status not recorded). Some clones in this sample may be carry-over from other donors' samples. CDR3s include the opening cysteine and the closing phenylalanine or tryptophan. The D gene is left open where the match is weak. Clone size appears in some rows only: once, few, many, or a class for an expanded clone.

cdr3_length j_call d_call clone_size v_call cdr3_aa cdr3_nt
14 TRBJ1-1 - - TRBV11-2 CASSPIYRNTEAFF TGTGCCAGCAGCCCGATATATCGGAACACTGAAGCTTTCTTT
19 TRBJ1-1 - many TRBV7-6 CASSLAPGGGGGKNTEAFF TGTGCCAGCAGCTTAGCTCCGGGGGGAGGTGGTGGCAAAAACACTGAAGCTTTCTTT
19 TRBJ2-6 TRBD2 - TRBV4-3 CASSQDFASGRSGANVLTF TGCGCCAGCAGCCAAGATTTTGCTAGCGGGAGATCTGGGGCCAACGTCCTGACTTTC
15 TRBJ1-5 - once TRBV3-1 CASSQSLGAAQPQHF TGTGCCAGCAGCCAATCACTGGGGGCAGCTCAGCCCCAGCATTTT
13 TRBJ2-3 - few TRBV11-2 CAVGGGPTDTQYF TGTGCCGTGGGGGGCGGACCCACAGATACGCAGTATTTT
14 TRBJ2-1 - many TRBV12-3/TRBV12-4 CASSSSGSYNEQFF TGTGCCAGCAGTTCCTCGGGCTCCTACAATGAGCAGTTCTTC
14 TRBJ1-2 TRBD1 many TRBV7-2 CASSMDRGLYGYTF TGTGCCAGCAGCATGGACAGGGGGCTTTATGGCTACACCTTC
13 TRBJ2-5 - many TRBV7-2 CASSLRYQETQYF TGTGCCAGCAGCCTCCGGTACCAAGAGACCCAGTACTTC
15 TRBJ1-5 - - TRBV7-2 CASSLVSGSNQPQHF TGTGCCAGCAGCTTAGTCTCGGGTAGCAATCAGCCCCAGCATTTT
16 TRBJ2-2 - - TRBV29-1 CSVEDPGTPNTGELFF TGCAGCGTTGAAGACCCCGGGACACCCAACACCGGGGAGCTGTTTTTT
14 TRBJ1-4 - few TRBV12-3/TRBV12-4 CASSWDQSYEKLFF TGTGCCAGCAGTTGGGACCAGAGTTATGAAAAACTGTTTTTT
16 TRBJ1-5 - - TRBV4-2 CASSQELGNSNQPQHF TGTGCCAGCAGCCAAGAATTGGGGAACAGCAATCAGCCCCAGCATTTT
13 TRBJ2-3 - few TRBV9 CASSVVGSDTQYF TGTGCCAGCAGCGTAGTTGGTTCAGATACGCAGTATTTT
16 TRBJ1-5 - few TRBV6-6 CASSYSSPGGGQPQHF TGTGCCAGCAGTTACTCGAGTCCGGGCGGGGGTCAGCCCCAGCATTTT
15 TRBJ1-3 - few TRBV29-1 CSVWGGQGSGNTIYF TGCAGCGTTTGGGGGGGGCAAGGCTCTGGAAACACCATATATTTT
15 TRBJ2-3 - many TRBV7-2 CASSFGQPLTDTQYF TGTGCCAGCAGCTTCGGACAACCGCTCACAGATACGCAGTATTTT
16 TRBJ1-6 TRBD1 few TRBV7-2 CASSSQTGTGGGPLHF TGTGCCAGCAGCTCCCAAACCGGGACAGGGGGTGGACCCCTCCACTTT
12 TRBJ2-1 TRBD2 - TRBV12-3/TRBV12-4 CASSAGVHEQFF TGTGCCAGCAGTGCGGGGGTCCATGAGCAGTTCTTC
20 TRBJ1-4 TRBD1 - TRBV14 CASSQARTGGVVRTNEKLFF TGTGCCAGCAGCCAAGCCCGGACAGGGGGCGTAGTAAGGACTAATGAAAAACTGTTTTTT
13 TRBJ2-1 - once TRBV20-1 CSARDGAGLELFF TGCAGTGCTAGAGATGGGGCGGGGCTGGAGCTGTTCTTC
13 TRBJ1-2 - few TRBV7-6 CASSPDITLDYTF TGTGCCAGCAGCCCGGACATCACCTTGGACTACACCTTC
16 TRBJ2-5 TRBD2 once TRBV4-3 CASSQGGLAGVETQYF TGCGCCAGCAGCCAAGGAGGGCTAGCGGGAGTGGAGACCCAGTACTTC
15 TRBJ1-1 TRBD1 once TRBV27 CASSLEGTANTEAFF TGTGCCAGCAGTTTGGAAGGGACAGCGAACACTGAAGCTTTCTTT
12 TRBJ2-1 - few TRBV24-1 CATSGSGDRQFF TGTGCCACCAGTGGCAGCGGAGACCGACAGTTCTTC
18 TRBJ2-6 - many TRBV6-5 CASSYSGLGNSGANVLTF TGTGCCAGCAGTTACTCGGGACTCGGGAACTCTGGGGCCAACGTCCTGACTTTC
14 TRBJ2-5 - few TRBV7-2 CASSPGRIQETQYF TGTGCCAGCAGCCCGGGCAGGATACAAGAGACCCAGTACTTC
14 TRBJ1-6 - - TRBV5-4 CASSLDQGDSPLHF TGTGCCAGCAGCTTGGACCAGGGTGATTCACCCCTCCACTTT
15 TRBJ2-3 TRBD2 - TRBV29-1 CSVDQTSGRTDTQYF TGCAGCGTCGATCAGACTAGCGGGAGAACAGATACGCAGTATTTT
16 TRBJ1-2 - - TRBV7-2 CASSLNLGRGAGGYTF TGTGCCAGCAGCTTAAACCTAGGTCGGGGCGCTGGAGGCTACACCTTC
17 TRBJ2-2 TRBD2 few TRBV10-3 CAIRATSGGTNTGELFF TGTGCCATCAGGGCGACTAGCGGGGGAACGAACACCGGGGAGCTGTTTTTT
13 TRBJ2-3 - - TRBV7-6 CASSLWATDTQYF TGTGCCAGCAGCTTATGGGCGACAGATACGCAGTATTTT
15 TRBJ2-5 - - TRBV10-3 CAISEGGGPTETQYF TGTGCCATCAGTGAAGGGGGAGGGCCTACAGAGACCCAGTACTTC
16 TRBJ2-3 TRBD2 - TRBV12-3/TRBV12-4 CASSVFLAGETDTQYF TGTGCCAGCAGTGTCTTTCTAGCGGGAGAGACAGATACGCAGTATTTT
17 TRBJ2-1 - few TRBV2 CASSEARLGRNYNEQFF TGTGCCAGCAGTGAAGCGAGACTGGGGCGAAACTACAATGAGCAGTTCTTC
14 TRBJ1-1 - - TRBV5-1 CASSEGILGGEAFF TGCGCCAGCAGCGAAGGGATACTGGGAGGAGAAGCTTTCTTT
16 TRBJ1-6 TRBD1 few TRBV6-2/TRBV6-3 CASSPDRGTDNSPLHF TGTGCCAGCAGTCCAGACAGGGGAACGGATAATTCACCCCTCCACTTT
15 TRBJ2-2 - - TRBV5-1 CASSNLDRITGELFF TGCGCCAGCAGCAACCTGGACAGAATCACCGGGGAGCTGTTTTTT
15 TRBJ2-1 TRBD1 - TRBV6-8 CASSPGQGPNNEQFF TGTGCCAGCAGCCCGGGACAGGGGCCCAACAATGAGCAGTTCTTC
14 TRBJ2-5 - few TRBV4-2 CASSQDDYQETQYF TGTGCCAGCAGCCAAGATGACTATCAAGAGACCCAGTACTTC
16 TRBJ2-1 TRBD2 - TRBV7-8 CASSLVGRALYNEQFF TGTGCCAGCAGCTTAGTTGGGAGGGCGCTGTACAATGAGCAGTTCTTC
14 TRBJ2-1 TRBD2 few TRBV19 CASKPGLAGREQFF TGTGCCAGTAAACCGGGACTAGCGGGCCGGGAGCAGTTCTTC
12 TRBJ1-2 - few TRBV29-1 CSVDSGNDGYTF TGCAGCGTTGATAGTGGGAACGATGGCTACACCTTC
15 TRBJ1-6 - - TRBV11-2 CASSLREKRDSPLHF TGTGCCAGCAGCTTAAGGGAGAAAAGGGATTCACCCCTCCACTTT
16 TRBJ1-2 TRBD1 - TRBV5-1 CASSRPGQGALYGYTF TGCGCCAGCAGCCGCCCGGGACAGGGGGCGTTATATGGCTACACCTTC
18 TRBJ2-1 TRBD2 - TRBV19 CASSTRLAGHSSYNEQFF TGTGCCAGTAGTACCAGACTAGCGGGGCACAGCTCCTACAATGAGCAGTTCTTC
14 TRBJ2-5 - few TRBV4-1 CASSPGTPQETQYF TGCGCCAGCAGCCCAGGGACTCCTCAAGAGACCCAGTACTTC
15 TRBJ1-1 TRBD1 - TRBV29-1 CSVDRVLVLNTEAFF TGCAGCGTGGACAGGGTTTTGGTTTTAAACACTGAAGCTTTCTTT
16 TRBJ1-6 TRBD1 - TRBV4-2 CASSQEGTGGNSPLHF TGTGCCAGCAGCCAAGAAGGGACAGGGGGGAATTCACCCCTCCACTTT
11 TRBJ1-1 - - TRBV6-2/TRBV6-3 CASSYLGEAFF TGTGCCAGCAGTTACTTGGGTGAAGCTTTCTTT
16 TRBJ2-3 TRBD2 many TRBV7-2 CASSLAGTSGTDTQYF TGTGCCAGCAGCTTAGCCGGGACTAGCGGCACAGATACGCAGTATTTT
15 TRBJ1-2 TRBD1 few TRBV7-2 CASSPPDRENYGYTF TGTGCCAGCAGCCCTCCCGACAGGGAAAACTATGGCTACACCTTC
13 TRBJ2-3 - few TRBV10-1 CASSDVVGDTQYF TGCGCCAGCAGTGATGTAGTCGGAGATACGCAGTATTTT
13 TRBJ2-3 - - TRBV5-1 CASRGREADTQYF TGCGCCAGCAGGGGCAGGGAGGCAGATACGCAGTATTTT
17 TRBJ1-4 TRBD1 few TRBV5-5 CASSSLRSGTGREKLFF TGTGCCAGCAGCTCCTTACGGTCCGGGACAGGGAGAGAAAAACTGTTTTTT
17 TRBJ2-1 - once TRBV29-1 CSVGQGSARSSYNEQFF TGCAGCGTTGGTCAGGGGTCAGCTAGGAGCTCCTACAATGAGCAGTTCTTC
18 TRBJ2-6 - - TRBV27 CASNTRADMFTGANVLTF TGTGCCAGCAACACCCGGGCGGACATGTTCACTGGGGCCAACGTCCTGACTTTC
13 TRBJ2-2 - few TRBV12-3/TRBV12-4 CASSGRDAGELFF TGTGCCAGCAGCGGCAGGGATGCCGGGGAGCTGTTTTTT
13 TRBJ1-5 - few TRBV7-2 CASSPTPSQPQHF TGTGCCAGCAGCCCCACCCCCTCTCAGCCCCAGCATTTT
13 TRBJ2-3 - - TRBV12-3/TRBV12-4 CASRIGGGDTQYF TGTGCCAGCAGAATAGGAGGGGGGGATACGCAGTATTTT
15 TRBJ1-5 TRBD1 many TRBV11-2 CASSLGGQGNQPQHF TGTGCCAGCAGCTTAGGGGGACAGGGCAATCAGCCCCAGCATTTT